The 19 T cell receptor beta chains in this list originate from one sample, sequenced in a study of siplizumab effects on memory and regulatory T cells. TCRdb keeps only in-frame clones here, not all; method: immunoSEQ multiplex PCR. The data contain 50,000 or so clones, approximately 97% of them singletons. Sequencing was carried out using naive CD4+ T cells sorted from blood. The receptors stem from a human donor in good health.

The chain carries TRBV7-9 and TRBJ2-7; D may be TRBD2 (6 bases). The CDR3 has 14 amino acids. Germline V CDR1 and CDR2: SEHNR, FQNEAQ (reference sequence). V was clipped by 0 bases and J by 3 bases, with 9 bases between them. The CDR3 sequence: CASSLASGDYEQYF. CDR3 sequence (DNA): TGTGCCAGCAGCTTAGCTAGCGGAGACTACGAGCAGTACTTC.

V gene TRBV6-1 combines with J gene TRBJ2-1; D might be TRBD1 or TRBD2, each matching 5 bases. V lost 4 bases and J lost 0, with 16 bases in between. Germline CDR1 and CDR2: MNHNS and SASEGT. The CDR3 length is 17 residues. The CDR3 here is CASSGISWGSSYNEQFF. The CDR3 coding sequence is TGTGCCAGCAGTGGAATTAGTTGGGGGAGCTCCTACAATGAGCAGTTCTTC.

CDR3 sequence (DNA): TGTGCCAGTAGTATCCCCAGGAGCTCCTACAATGAGCAGTTCTTC. Its translation: CASSIPRSSYNEQFF. This chain joins TRBV19 and TRBJ2-1, with D uncertain. The CDR3 contains 15 residues. V was pared by 3 bases and J by 0 bases, with 9 bases between. CDR1 LNHDA and CDR2 SQIVND come from the germline V gene (reference sequence).

V is TRBV7-9 and J is TRBJ2-5; D gene uncertain. Germline loops: CDR1 SEHNR, CDR2 FQNEAQ (reference sequence). The CDR3 contains 11 residues. Deletions cut 8 bases from V and 4 bases from J, with 8 bases between. The CDR3 here is CASGTPETQYF. CDR3 DNA: TGTGCCAGCGGAACCCCAGAGACCCAGTACTTC.

The gene calls are TRBV7-9 and TRBJ1-5; 10 bases line up with TRBD1. The CDR3 runs to 16 residues. Germline V gene sequence: CDR1 SEHNR, CDR2 FQNEAQ (reference sequence). J gave up 3 bases and V 4 bases, and 6 bases lay outside the gene matches. CDR3 DNA sequence: TGTGCCAGCAGCTCATGGACAGGGGGGGTCAATCAGCCCCAGCATTTT. This sequence encodes CASSSWTGGVNQPQHF.

This chain joins TRBV6-5 and TRBJ1-5, with D unresolved. V was shortened by 2 bases and J by 0 bases, with 8 bases between the two germline ends. The CDR3 is made up of 15 amino acids. The germline V gene encodes CDR1 MNHEY and CDR2 SVGAGI. CDR3 nucleotide sequence: TGTGCCAGCAGTTACGGAGGTAGTAGCAATCAGCCCCAGCATTTT. It yields the protein CASSYGGSSNQPQHF.

The V gene is TRBV10-3, the J gene TRBJ1-2, with 9 bases fitting TRBD1. Germline lookup yields CDR1 ENHRY and CDR2 SYGVKD. This CDR3 contains 14 residues. The junction had 2 bases not matched to a gene; V was cut back by 6 bases and J by 0 bases. The CDR3 sequence: CAISRQGANYGYTF. CDR3 coding DNA: TGTGCCATCAGCCGACAGGGGGCTAACTATGGCTACACCTTC.

The chain is built from TRBV4-1 and TRBJ1-3; D remains unclear. This CDR3 is 16 amino acids long. Germline V lookup: CDR1 MGHRA, CDR2 YSYEKL. Trimming removed 1 base at V and 10 bases at J, with 20 bases between. For the CDR3, the DNA is TGCGCCAGCAGCCAAGTAAGCAGCGCTGGTTTGAGAACCATATATTTT. This translates into CASSQVSSAGLRTIYF.

The J gene is TRBJ1-1, the V gene TRBV5-4; tentative D call: TRBD1 (5 bases). Germline CDR1 and CDR2: SGHNT and YYREEE (reference sequence). V was pared by 0 bases and J by 2 bases, with 8 bases between. The CDR3 contains 14 residues. CDR3 in DNA: TGTGCCAGCAGCTTGGTACAGGTTAACACTGAAGCTTTCTTT. This sequence encodes CASSLVQVNTEAFF.

The V call is TRBV7-6, the J call TRBJ1-3, with no clear D. The CDR3 runs 15 residues. Per germline, CDR1 SGHVS and CDR2 FNYEAQ. V gave up 5 bases and J gave up 0 bases, with 11 bases separating them. CDR3 DNA: TGTGCCAGCAGCCCCCTTTCGAGCTCTGGAAACACCATATATTTT. It yields the protein CASSPLSSSGNTIYF. Based on the CDR3 plus reference TRBV7-6 and TRBJ1-3, the full variable domain is GAGVSQSPRYKVTKRGQDVALRCDPISGHVSLYWYRQALGQGPEFLTYFNYEAQQDKSGLPNDRFSAERPEGSISTLTIQRTEQRDSAMYRCASSPLSSSGNTIYFGEGSWLTVV.

The chain joins TRBV5-6 to TRBJ2-3; TRBD2 is a possible D gene (6 bases). The CDR3 length is 16 residues. Germline lookup yields CDR1 SGHDT and CDR2 YYEEEE. V was clipped by 0 bases and J by 2 bases, with 13 bases between them. CDR3: CASSLVRGLDTDTQYF. CDR3 DNA: TGTGCCAGCAGCTTGGTGCGGGGTTTGGACACAGATACGCAGTATTTT.

The sample holds one count of this clone. The chain recombines TRBV7-8 with TRBJ1-2; 7 bases align to TRBD1. The CDR3 is made up of 16 amino acids. Trimming cost V 5 bases and J 3 bases; bases outside gene matches: 12. The germline CDR1 and CDR2 sequences are SGHVS and FQNEAQ. The CDR3 loop reads CASSTGDRVTDYGYTF. CDR3 nucleotide sequence: TGTGCCAGCAGCACAGGAGACAGGGTGACGGACTATGGCTACACCTTC.

The rearrangement uses TRBV7-9 and TRBJ2-3, with 10 bases that match TRBD1. The CDR3 consists of 16 residues. Unmatched junction bases numbered 6, after V lost 5 bases and J lost 1 base. The germline V gene has CDR1 SEHNR and CDR2 FQNEAQ (reference sequence). The CDR3 loop is CASSPPGQGRTDTQYF. The CDR3 DNA is TGTGCCAGCAGCCCGCCGGGACAGGGGCGCACAGATACGCAGTATTTT.

This clone was recorded once. Here the CDR3 reads CASSLGLAGELFF. The CDR3 nucleotides are TGTGCCAGCAGCTTAGGGTTGGCCGGGGAGCTGTTTTTT. The chain recombines TRBV7-9 with TRBJ2-2; the D is unclear. CDR1 SEHNR and CDR2 FQNEAQ come from the germline V gene (reference sequence). Trimming left V 1 base short and J 6 bases short, with 6 bases between. CDR3 length: 13 residues.

The chain recombines TRBV5-1 with TRBJ2-1; TRBD2 matches 10 bases. The CDR3 has 15 amino acids. Losses at the gene ends were 2 bases for V and 2 bases for J; bases not matched to a gene: 1. Germline values: CDR1 SGHRS, CDR2 YFSETQ. The CDR3 is CASSFLAGAYNEQFF. The CDR3 nucleotides are TGCGCCAGCAGCTTTCTAGCGGGAGCCTACAATGAGCAGTTCTTC.

This chain uses TRBV14 with TRBJ1-1; 7 bases match TRBD1. Germline V gene lookup returns CDR1 SGHDN and CDR2 FVKESK. CDR3 length equals 15 residues. V was clipped by 0 bases and J by 3 bases; unmatched bases: 4. The CDR3 DNA follows: TGTGCCAGCAGCCAAGAGGACAGGTACCACACTGAAGCTTTCTTT. It encodes CASSQEDRYHTEAFF.

This clone has just one count. The J gene is TRBJ2-2, the V gene TRBV2; D call uncertain. V lost 1 base and J 8 bases, leaving 14 bases between the germline ends. The germline V gene has CDR1 SNHLY and CDR2 FYNNEI. The CDR3 covers 15 residues. CDR3 sequence: CASSEGLWEGGELFF. In DNA, the CDR3 is TGTGCCAGCAGTGAAGGGCTCTGGGAAGGTGGGGAGCTGTTTTTT.

This rearrangement joins TRBV30 to TRBJ1-2; 7 nucleotides agree with TRBD1. With V trimmed by 0 bases and J by 4 bases, 8 bases remained unmatched. The CDR3 spans 15 residues. The germline gives CDR1 GTSNPN, CDR2 SVGIG (reference sequence). The CDR3 here is CAWSVRDSNPYGYTF. The DNA of the CDR3 is TGTGCCTGGAGTGTACGGGACAGTAACCCCTATGGCTACACCTTC.

The V call is TRBV2, the J call TRBJ1-5, with D possibly being TRBD1 (5 bases). The V and J ends lost 4 bases and 3 bases respectively, with 13 bases between them. Germline V gene data show CDR1 as SNHLY and CDR2 as FYNNEI. This CDR3 contains 15 residues. CDR3 DNA: TGTGCCAGCAGTGGGGATGGGGGGTACAATCAGCCCCAGCATTTT. Translating gives CASSGDGGYNQPQHF.